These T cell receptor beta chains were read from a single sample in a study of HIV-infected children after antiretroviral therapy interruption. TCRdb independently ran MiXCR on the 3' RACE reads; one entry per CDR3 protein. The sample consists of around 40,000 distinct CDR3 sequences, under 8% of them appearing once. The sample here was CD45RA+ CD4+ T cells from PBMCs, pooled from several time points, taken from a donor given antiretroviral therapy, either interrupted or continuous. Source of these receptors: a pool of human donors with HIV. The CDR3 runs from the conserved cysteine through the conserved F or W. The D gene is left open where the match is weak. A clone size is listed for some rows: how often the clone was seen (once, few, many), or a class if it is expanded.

CASIGQGGYSNQPQHF	TGTGCCAGTATCGGACAGGGAGGTTATAGCAATCAGCCCCAGCATTTT	TRBJ1-5	.	TRBV19	TRBD1
CASSRSGTSGGARTQYF	TGTGCCAGCAGCCGGTCCGGGACTAGCGGGGGCGCTCGGACGCAGTATTTT	TRBJ2-3	many	TRBV9	TRBD2
CASNLVGGGELFF	TGCGCCAGCAACTTGGTAGGGGGAGGGGAGCTGTTTTTT	TRBJ2-2	many	TRBV4-1	.
CSAGPPGQGAAFF	TGCAGTGCTGGACCCCCGGGACAGGGGGCGGCTTTCTTT	TRBJ1-1	many	TRBV20-1	TRBD1
CASSSGQATDTQYF	TGTGCCAGCAGCTCCGGACAAGCCACAGATACGCAGTATTTT	TRBJ2-3	many	TRBV7-6	.
CASKERGTTYEQYF	TGCGCCAGCAAGGAGCGGGGGACCACCTACGAGCAGTACTTC	TRBJ2-7	many	TRBV10-2	TRBD2
CASSPQGNQETQYF	TGTGCCAGCAGCCCACAAGGGAACCAAGAGACCCAGTACTTC	TRBJ2-5	many	TRBV12-3/TRBV12-4	.
CAIRVDIGGSGDTEAFF	TGTGCCATCAGGGTTGATATTGGAGGGAGCGGGGACACTGAAGCTTTCTTT	TRBJ1-1	.	TRBV10-3	.
CASKLRPRDRVFEQYF	TGTGCCAGCAAATTACGACCCCGGGACAGGGTTTTCGAGCAGTACTTC	TRBJ2-7	many	TRBV12-3/TRBV12-4	TRBD1
CASSFSPVETQYF	TGTGCCAGCAGCTTCTCACCCGTAGAGACCCAGTACTTC	TRBJ2-5	many	TRBV7-8	.
CASSLQGACAETLYF	TGTGCCAGCAGCCTTCAGGGGGCGTGTGCAGAAACGCTGTATTTT	TRBJ1-4	many	TRBV12-5	TRBD1
CSATPLFPYEQYF	TGCAGTGCGACCCCTCTCTTCCCCTACGAGCAGTACTTC	TRBJ2-7	many	TRBV20-1	.
CASRVEMNTEAFF	TGTGCCAGCAGAGTAGAGATGAACACTGAAGCTTTCTTT	TRBJ1-1	many	TRBV2	.
CASSLFNRAGGPDEQFF	TGTGCCAGCAGTTTATTCAATAGGGCGGGAGGGCCCGATGAGCAGTTCTTC	TRBJ2-1	many	TRBV27	TRBD2